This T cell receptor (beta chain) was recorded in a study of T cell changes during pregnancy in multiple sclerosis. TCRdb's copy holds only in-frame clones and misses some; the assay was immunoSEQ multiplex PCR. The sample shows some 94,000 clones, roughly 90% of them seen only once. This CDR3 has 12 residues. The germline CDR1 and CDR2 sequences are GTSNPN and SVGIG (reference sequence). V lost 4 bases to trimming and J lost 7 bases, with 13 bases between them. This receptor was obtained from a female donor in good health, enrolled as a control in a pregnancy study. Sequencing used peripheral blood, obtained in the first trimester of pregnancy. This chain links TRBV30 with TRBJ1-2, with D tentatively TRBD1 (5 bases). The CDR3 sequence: CAWNSGIGGYTF. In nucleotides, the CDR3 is TGTGCCTGGAATTCAGGGATCGGTGGCTACACCTTC.